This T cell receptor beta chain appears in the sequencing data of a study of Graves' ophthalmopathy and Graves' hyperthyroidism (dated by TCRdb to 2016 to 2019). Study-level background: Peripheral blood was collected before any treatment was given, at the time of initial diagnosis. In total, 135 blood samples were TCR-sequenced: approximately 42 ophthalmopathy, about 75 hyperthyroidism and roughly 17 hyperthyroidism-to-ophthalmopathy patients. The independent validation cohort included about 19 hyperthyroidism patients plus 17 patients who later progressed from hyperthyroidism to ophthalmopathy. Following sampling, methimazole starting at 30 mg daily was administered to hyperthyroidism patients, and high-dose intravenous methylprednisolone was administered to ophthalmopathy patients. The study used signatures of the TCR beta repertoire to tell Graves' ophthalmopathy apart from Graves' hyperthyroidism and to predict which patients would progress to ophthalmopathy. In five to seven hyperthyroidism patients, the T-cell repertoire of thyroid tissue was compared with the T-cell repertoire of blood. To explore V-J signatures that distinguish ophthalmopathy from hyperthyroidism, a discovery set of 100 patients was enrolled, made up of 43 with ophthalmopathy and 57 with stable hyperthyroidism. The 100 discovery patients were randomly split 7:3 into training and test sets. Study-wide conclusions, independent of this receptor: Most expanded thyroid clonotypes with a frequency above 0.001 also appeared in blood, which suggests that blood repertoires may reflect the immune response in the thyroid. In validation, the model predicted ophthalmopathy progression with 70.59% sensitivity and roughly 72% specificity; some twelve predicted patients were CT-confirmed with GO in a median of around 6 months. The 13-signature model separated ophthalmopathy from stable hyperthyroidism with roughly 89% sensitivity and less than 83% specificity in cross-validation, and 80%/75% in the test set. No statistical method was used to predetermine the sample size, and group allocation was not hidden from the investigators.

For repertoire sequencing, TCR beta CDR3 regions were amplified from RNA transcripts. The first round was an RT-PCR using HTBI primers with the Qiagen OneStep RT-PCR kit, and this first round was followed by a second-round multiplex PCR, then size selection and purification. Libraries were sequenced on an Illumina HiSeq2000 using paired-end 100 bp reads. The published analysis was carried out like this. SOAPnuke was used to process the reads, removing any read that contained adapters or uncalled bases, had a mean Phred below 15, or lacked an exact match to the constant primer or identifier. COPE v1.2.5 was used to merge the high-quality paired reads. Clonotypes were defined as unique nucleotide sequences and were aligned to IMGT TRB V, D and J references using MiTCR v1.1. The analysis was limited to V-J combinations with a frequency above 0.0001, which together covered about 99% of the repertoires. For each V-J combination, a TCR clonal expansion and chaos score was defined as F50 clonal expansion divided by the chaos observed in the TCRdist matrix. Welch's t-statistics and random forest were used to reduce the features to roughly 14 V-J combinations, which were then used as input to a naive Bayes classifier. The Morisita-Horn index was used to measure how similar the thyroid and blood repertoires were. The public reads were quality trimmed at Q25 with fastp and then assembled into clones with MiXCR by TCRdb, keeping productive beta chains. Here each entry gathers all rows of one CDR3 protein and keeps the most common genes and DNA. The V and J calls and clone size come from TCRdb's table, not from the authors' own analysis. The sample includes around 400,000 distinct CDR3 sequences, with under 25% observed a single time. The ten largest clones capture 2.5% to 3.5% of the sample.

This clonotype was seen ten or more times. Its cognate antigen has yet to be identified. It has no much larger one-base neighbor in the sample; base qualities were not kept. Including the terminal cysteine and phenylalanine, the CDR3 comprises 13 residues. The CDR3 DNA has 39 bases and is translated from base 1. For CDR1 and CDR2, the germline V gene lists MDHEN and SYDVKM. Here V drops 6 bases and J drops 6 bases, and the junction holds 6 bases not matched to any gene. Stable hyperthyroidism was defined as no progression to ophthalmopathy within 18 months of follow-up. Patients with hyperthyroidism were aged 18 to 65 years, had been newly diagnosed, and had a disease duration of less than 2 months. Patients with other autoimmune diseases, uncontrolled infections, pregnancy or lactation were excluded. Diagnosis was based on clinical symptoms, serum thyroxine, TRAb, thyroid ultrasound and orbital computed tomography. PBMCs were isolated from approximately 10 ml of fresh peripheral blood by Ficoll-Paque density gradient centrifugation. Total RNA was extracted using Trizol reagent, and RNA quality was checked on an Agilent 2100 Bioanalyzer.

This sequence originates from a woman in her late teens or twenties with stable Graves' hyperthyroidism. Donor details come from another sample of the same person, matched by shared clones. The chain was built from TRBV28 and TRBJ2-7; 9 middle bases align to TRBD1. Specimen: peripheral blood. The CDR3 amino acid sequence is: CASSPGQGGEQYF. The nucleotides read TGTGCCAGCAGCCCGGGACAGGGAGGCGAGCAGTACTTC.